Listed below are T cell receptor beta chains from one sample, sequenced in a study of cytomegalovirus exposure and HLA in healthy donors. TCRdb's copy holds only in-frame clones and misses some; the assay was immunoSEQ multiplex PCR. Of hundreds of thousands of clones in the sample, 90% are singletons; the top ten hold roughly 3%. The sequenced sample was PBMCs. These receptors all stem from a woman aged 25 to 39 in good health and CMV-seronegative. The CDR3 runs from the conserved cysteine through the conserved F or W.

v_call cdr3_aa
TRBV28 CASSWAGRTDTQYF
TRBV5-1 CASSLRSGGYTEAFF
TRBV9 CASSVGGRTGELFF
TRBV2 CASSEVTYEAFF
TRBV28 CASSLLSSGRAEETQYF
TRBV2 CASSEATSGRVAGANVLTF
TRBV7-2 CASSFPQNQETQYF
TRBV27 CASRPAGGRTDTQYF
TRBV9 CASSVEDYTDTQYF
TRBV11-2 CASSFVDRSSYEQYF
TRBV28 CASSPDRDSNQPQHF
TRBV28 CASSRETQYF
TRBV28 CASSLLDRGLDTQYF
TRBV6-1 CASSERVQPQHF
TRBV6-1 CASSAGTGVGDTQYF
TRBV5-1 CASSPEITMGYEQYF
TRBV14 CASSQDGRAGANVLTF
TRBV23-1 CASSHSGLYGYTF
TRBV28 CASSSMTSGDQETQYF
TRBV11-2 CASSLGSGTNIYEQYF
TRBV9 CASSVVPVTGAVGNIQYF
TRBV9 CASSVGAGRILYEQYF
TRBV11-3 CASSLGQGRRGTEQYF
TRBV19 CASSPEGRDYEQYF
TRBV28 CASNIQGTPFYEQYF
TRBV2 CASREDRGLQETQYF
TRBV25-1 CASRPDQGPHTGELFF
TRBV27 CASSGGQLSYEQYF
TRBV5-1 CASKRVGQETQYF
TRBV11-2 CASSLGTPSDTQYF
TRBV4-1 CASSQLSSLPRYEQYF
TRBV5-6 CASSLVQAITDTQYF
TRBV28 CASSRRQGIDYEQYF
TRBV7-2 CASSARASLGEQYF
TRBV2 CASSEAFVYEQYF
TRBV6-1 CASRMTGGMNTIYF
TRBV7-9 CASERLPGLAGDNEQFF
TRBV6-5 CASSYAGTGEETQYF
TRBV19 CASSIGGLEAFF
TRBV27 CASSPRTLGKVYEQYF
TRBV28 CASSPRRTAYSNQPQHF
TRBV28 CASSLRNEQFF
TRBV27 CASSRYNEQFF
TRBV27 CASSKTRRETQYF
TRBV5-1 CASSLGRLNGYTF
TRBV12-5 CASGLGEQFF